The entry below gives a single T cell receptor beta chain sequence along with its context. This CDR3 contains 14 residues. The germline V gene encodes CDR1 MNHEY and CDR2 SMNVEV (reference sequence). The V and J ends lost 5 bases and 10 bases respectively, with 18 bases between them. Sequencing was performed with immunoSEQ multiplex PCR; in TCRdb, only in-frame clones are kept and a portion is missing. This table holds approximately 140,000 clones, 80% to 85% found once. The data were obtained in a study of T cell responses to AZD1222 COVID-19 vaccine. The rearrangement joins TRBV27 to TRBJ2-1; a weak D match, TRBD1 (6 bases). This receptor was taken from an adult in good health. The sequenced sample was peripheral blood, obtained on day 0 of MenACWY control vaccination. CDR3 bases: TGTGCCAGCAGTCCTCGGACAGTTTCCCACGAGCAGTTCTTC. Translating gives CASSPRTVSHEQFF.